The 5 T cell receptor beta chains presented below share a single source sample, sequenced in a study of T-cell reconstitution after alpha-beta-depleted transplantation in children. TCRbeta library construction was performed incorporating unique molecular identifiers. TCRdb re-derived calls from the PCR reads in MiXCR, one entry per CDR3 protein. The top ten clones hold around 2.4% of a sample with some 70,000 distinct CDR3 sequences, about 7% of them seen once. The material was PBMCs from the stem cell graft donor, obtained from the stem cell graft. These receptors all stem from a human donor who donated a stem cell graft to a child with acute lymphoblastic leukemia.

This clonotype has ten or more counts. The chain recombines TRBV5-1 with TRBJ2-1; D tentatively fits TRBD1 or TRBD2 (5 bases each). CDR3 length: 16 residues. Trimming cost V 7 bases and J 9 bases, with 26 bases left between them. Germline-derived CDR1 and CDR2 are SGHRS and YFSETQ. The DNA of the CDR3 is TGCGCCAGCGGGGAGCCTGACATGGGGCATCTGGCTGAGCAGTTCTTC. Its translation is CASGEPDMGHLAEQFF.

The sample holds a few counts of this clonotype. The chain uses TRBV2 and TRBJ2-7; D is possibly TRBD1 (7 bases). Deletions cut 7 bases from V and 3 bases from J, with 16 bases between. The CDR3 is 14 amino acids. Germline V gene lookup returns CDR1 SNHLY and CDR2 FYNNEI. The CDR3 region has the DNA TGTGCCAGCACCGAGGAGGGGGCCGGCTACGAGCAGTACTTC. This encodes CASTEEGAGYEQYF.

The table lists this clonotype with many counts. J is TRBJ2-7 and V is TRBV24-1; the D gene is possibly TRBD2 (6 bases). V lost 2 bases and J 3 bases, leaving 10 bases between the germline ends. From germline, CDR1 is KGHDR and CDR2 SFDVKD. The CDR3 contains 14 residues. The DNA of the CDR3 is TGTGCCACCAGTGATTCCGAGGGAGGCTACGAGCAGTACTTC. It encodes CATSDSEGGYEQYF.

This clonotype was recorded a few times. The rearrangement joins TRBV29-1 to TRBJ2-1; D not resolved. The V end lost 6 bases, the J end lost 7 bases, and 16 bases lay between the germline ends. The germline CDR1 and CDR2 sequences are SQVTM and ANQGSEA. This CDR3 comprises 13 residues. CDR3 in DNA: TGCAGCGTCGCCGCGCAGGTTGGAAATGAGCAGTTCTTC. It yields the protein CSVAAQVGNEQFF.

This clonotype was observed many times. CDR3 loop: CSVGPDREDTQYF. CDR3 DNA: TGCAGCGTTGGGCCCGACAGGGAAGATACGCAGTATTTT. The chain joins TRBV29-1 to TRBJ2-3, with TRBD1 matching over 7 bases. The length of the CDR3 is 13 residues. V trimming: 4 bases; J trimming: 5 bases; junction bases outside the gene matches: 6. The germline CDR1 and CDR2 sequences are SQVTM and ANQGSEA.